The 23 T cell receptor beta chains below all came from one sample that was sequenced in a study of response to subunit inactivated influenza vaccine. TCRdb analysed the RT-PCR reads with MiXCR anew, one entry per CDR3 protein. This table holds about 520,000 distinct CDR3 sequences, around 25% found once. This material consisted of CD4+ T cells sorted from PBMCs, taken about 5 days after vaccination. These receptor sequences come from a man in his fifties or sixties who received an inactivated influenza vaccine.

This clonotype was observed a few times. CDR3: CASSLEGTLSYNEQFF. In DNA form, the CDR3 reads TGCGCCAGCAGCTTGGAGGGAACCCTCTCCTACAATGAGCAGTTCTTC. This chain connects TRBV5-1 to TRBJ2-1; D not certain. CDR1 and CDR2 (germline): SGHRS, YFSETQ. Trimming cost V 0 bases and J 0 bases, with 10 bases left between them. This CDR3 is 16 amino acids long.

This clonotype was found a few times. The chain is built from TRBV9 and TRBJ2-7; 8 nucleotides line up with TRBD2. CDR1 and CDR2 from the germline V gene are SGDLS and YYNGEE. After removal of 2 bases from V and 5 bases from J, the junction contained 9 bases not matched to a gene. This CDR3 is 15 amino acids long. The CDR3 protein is CASSVHTGTSDEQYF. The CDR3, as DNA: TGTGCCAGCAGCGTTCATACCGGGACTAGTGACGAGCAGTACTTC.

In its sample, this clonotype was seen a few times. The CDR3 DNA reads as TGTGCCAGCACCCTCGGGACGACCTACGAGCAGTACTTC. It encodes CASTLGTTYEQYF. The chain couples TRBV6-6 to TRBJ2-7, with D perhaps assigned TRBD1 or TRBD2 (5 bases each). Trimming removed 7 bases from V and 2 bases from J, with 12 bases in between. The CDR3 runs 13 residues. Germline CDR1 reads MNHNY; CDR2 reads SVGAGI (reference sequence).

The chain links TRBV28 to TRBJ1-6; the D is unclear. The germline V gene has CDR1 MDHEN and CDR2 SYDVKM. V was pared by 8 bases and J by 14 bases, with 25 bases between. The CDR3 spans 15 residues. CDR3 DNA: TGTGCCAGCGGATCGGGCGGTGGTGGGAGGAGAGCCCTCCACTTT. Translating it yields CASGSGGGGRRALHF.

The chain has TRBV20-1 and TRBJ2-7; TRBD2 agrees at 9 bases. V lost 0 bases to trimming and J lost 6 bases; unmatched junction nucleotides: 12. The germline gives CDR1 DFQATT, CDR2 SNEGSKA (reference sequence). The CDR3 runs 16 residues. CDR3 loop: CSARDWRAGGVSEQYF. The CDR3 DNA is TGCAGTGCTAGAGACTGGCGAGCGGGAGGAGTCAGCGAGCAGTACTTC.

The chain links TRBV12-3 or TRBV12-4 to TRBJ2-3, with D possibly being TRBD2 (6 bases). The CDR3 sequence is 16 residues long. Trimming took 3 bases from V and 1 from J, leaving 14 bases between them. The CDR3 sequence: CASSFGGRRRTDTQYF. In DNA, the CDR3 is TGTGCCAGCAGTTTCGGAGGGAGGAGACGCACAGATACGCAGTATTTT.

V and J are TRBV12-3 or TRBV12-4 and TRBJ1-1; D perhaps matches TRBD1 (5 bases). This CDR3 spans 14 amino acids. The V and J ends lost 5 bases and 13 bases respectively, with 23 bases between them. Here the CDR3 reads CASSPPGGWEAVFF. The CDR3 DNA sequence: TGTGCCAGCAGTCCTCCGGGGGGATGGGAGGCTGTTTTCTTT.

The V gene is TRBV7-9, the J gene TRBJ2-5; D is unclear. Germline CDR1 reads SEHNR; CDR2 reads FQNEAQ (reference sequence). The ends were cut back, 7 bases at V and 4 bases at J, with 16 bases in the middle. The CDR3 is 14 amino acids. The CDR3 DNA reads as TGTGCCAGCAACCCGATGGGCGTGGGAGAGACCCAGTACTTC. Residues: CASNPMGVGETQYF.

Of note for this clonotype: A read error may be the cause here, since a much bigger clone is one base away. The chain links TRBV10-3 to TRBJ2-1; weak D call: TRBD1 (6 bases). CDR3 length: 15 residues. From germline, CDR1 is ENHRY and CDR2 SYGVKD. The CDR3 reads CTISEVSGVNNEQFF. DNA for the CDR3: TGTACCATCAGTGAGGTTTCAGGGGTGAACAATGAGCAGTTCTTC.

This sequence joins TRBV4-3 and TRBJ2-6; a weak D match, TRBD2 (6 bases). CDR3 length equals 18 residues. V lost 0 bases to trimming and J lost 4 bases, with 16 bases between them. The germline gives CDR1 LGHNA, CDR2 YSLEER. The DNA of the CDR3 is TGCGCCAGCAGCCAAGAGGCCTACTCACGGGGGGGGGCCAACGTCCTGACTTTC. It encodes CASSQEAYSRGGANVLTF.

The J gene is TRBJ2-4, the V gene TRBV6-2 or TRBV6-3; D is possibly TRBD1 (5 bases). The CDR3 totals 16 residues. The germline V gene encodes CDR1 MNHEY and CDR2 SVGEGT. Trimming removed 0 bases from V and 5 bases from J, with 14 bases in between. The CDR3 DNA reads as TGTGCCAGCAGTTACTCAAGCCAGGGAAACCAAAACATTCAGTACTTC. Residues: CASSYSSQGNQNIQYF.

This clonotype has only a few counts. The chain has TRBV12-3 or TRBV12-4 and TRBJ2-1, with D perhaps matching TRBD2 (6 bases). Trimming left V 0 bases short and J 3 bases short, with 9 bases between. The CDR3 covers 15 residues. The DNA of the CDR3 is TGTGCCAGCAGTTTAGCACTAGCCAACTACAATGAGCAGTTCTTC. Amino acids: CASSLALANYNEQFF.

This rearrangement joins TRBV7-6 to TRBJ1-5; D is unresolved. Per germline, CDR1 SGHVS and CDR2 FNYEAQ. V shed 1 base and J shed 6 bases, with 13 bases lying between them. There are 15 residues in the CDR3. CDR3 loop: CASSLGKAAGQPQHF. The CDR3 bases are TGTGCCAGCAGCTTAGGAAAGGCGGCGGGTCAGCCCCAGCATTTT.

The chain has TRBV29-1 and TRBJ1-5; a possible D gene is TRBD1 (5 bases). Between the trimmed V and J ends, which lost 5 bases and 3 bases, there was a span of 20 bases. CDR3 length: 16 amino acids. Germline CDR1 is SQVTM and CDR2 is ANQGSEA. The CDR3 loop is CSVTTPGNFNNQPQHF. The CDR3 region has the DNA TGCAGCGTTACAACTCCAGGGAATTTTAACAATCAGCCCCAGCATTTT. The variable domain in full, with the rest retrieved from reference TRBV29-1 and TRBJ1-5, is SAVISQKPSRDICQRGTSLTIQCQVDSQVTMMFWYRQQPGQSLTLIATANQGSEATYESGFVIDKFPISRPNLTFSTLTVSNMSPEDSSIYLCSVTTPGNFNNQPQHFGDGTRLSIL.

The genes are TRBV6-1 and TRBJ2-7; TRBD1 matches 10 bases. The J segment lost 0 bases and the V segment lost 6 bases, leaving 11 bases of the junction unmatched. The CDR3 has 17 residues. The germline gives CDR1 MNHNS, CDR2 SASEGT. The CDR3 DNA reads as TGTGCCAGCAGACCCGACGCGGGACAGGGGACCTCCTACGAGCAGTACTTC. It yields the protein CASRPDAGQGTSYEQYF.

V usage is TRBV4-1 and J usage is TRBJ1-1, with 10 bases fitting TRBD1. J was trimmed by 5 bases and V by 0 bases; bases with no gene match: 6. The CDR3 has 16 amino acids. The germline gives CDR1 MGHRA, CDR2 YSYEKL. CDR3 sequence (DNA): TGCGCCAGCAGCCAAGAAGAGACAGGGGGCTATACTGAAGCTTTCTTT. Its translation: CASSQEETGGYTEAFF.

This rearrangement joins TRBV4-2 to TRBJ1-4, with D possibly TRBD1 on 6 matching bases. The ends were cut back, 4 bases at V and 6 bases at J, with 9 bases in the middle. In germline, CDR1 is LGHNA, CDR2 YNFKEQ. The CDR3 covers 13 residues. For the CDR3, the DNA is TGTGCCAGCAGCCGACAGGAGGATGAAAAACTGTTTTTT. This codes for CASSRQEDEKLFF.

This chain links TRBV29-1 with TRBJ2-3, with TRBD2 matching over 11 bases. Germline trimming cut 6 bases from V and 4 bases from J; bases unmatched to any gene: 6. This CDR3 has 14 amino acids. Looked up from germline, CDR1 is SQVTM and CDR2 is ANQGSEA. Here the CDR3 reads CSVDTSGGADTQYF. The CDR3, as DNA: TGCAGCGTGGATACTAGCGGGGGTGCAGATACGCAGTATTTT.

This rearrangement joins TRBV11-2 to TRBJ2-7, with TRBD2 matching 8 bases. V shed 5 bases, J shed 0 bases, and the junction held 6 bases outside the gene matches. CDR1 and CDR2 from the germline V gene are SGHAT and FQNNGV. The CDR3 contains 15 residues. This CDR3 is CASSKGLVPSYEQYF. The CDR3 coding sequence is TGTGCCAGCAGCAAGGGACTAGTTCCCTCCTACGAGCAGTACTTC.

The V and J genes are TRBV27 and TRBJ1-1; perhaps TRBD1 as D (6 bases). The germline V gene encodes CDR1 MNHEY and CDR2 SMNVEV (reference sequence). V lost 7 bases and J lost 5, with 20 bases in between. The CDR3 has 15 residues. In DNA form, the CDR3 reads TGTGCCAGCAAGCTACAGGGACGGGGAGGTACTGAAGCTTTCTTT. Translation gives CASKLQGRGGTEAFF.

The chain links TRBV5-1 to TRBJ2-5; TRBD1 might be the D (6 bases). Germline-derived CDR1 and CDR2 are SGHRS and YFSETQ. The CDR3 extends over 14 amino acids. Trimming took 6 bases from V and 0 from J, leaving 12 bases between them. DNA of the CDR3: TGCGCCAGCAAATTCCGGACAGACCAAGAGACCCAGTACTTC. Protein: CASKFRTDQETQYF.

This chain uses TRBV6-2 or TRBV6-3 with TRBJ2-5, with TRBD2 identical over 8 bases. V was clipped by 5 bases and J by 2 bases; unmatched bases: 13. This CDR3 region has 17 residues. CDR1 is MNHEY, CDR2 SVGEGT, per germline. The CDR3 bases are TGTGCCAGCAGTCCCGGAAAGCGAGCGGGGGTACAAGAGACCCAGTACTTC. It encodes CASSPGKRAGVQETQYF.

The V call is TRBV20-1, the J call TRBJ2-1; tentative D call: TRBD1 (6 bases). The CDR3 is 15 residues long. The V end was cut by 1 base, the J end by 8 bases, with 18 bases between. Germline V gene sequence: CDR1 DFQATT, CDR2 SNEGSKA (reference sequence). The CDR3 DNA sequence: TGCAGTGCTAGAGGCACGGCCGGGACACCGCATGAGCAGTTCTTC. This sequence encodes CSARGTAGTPHEQFF.